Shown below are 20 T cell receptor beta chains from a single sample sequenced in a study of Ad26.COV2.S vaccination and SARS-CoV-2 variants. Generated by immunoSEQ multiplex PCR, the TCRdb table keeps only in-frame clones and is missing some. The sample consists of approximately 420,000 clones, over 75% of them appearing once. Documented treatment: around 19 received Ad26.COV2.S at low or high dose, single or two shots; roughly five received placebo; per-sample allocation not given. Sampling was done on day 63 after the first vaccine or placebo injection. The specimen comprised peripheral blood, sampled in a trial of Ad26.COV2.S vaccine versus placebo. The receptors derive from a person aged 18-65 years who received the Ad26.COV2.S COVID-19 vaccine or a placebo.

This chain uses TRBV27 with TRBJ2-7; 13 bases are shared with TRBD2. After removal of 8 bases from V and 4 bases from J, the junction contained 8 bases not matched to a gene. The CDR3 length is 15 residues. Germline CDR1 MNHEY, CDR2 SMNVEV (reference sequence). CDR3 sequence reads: CASSGRLAGGYEQYF. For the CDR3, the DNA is TGTGCCAGCTCAGGAAGACTAGCGGGGGGTTACGAGCAGTACTTC.

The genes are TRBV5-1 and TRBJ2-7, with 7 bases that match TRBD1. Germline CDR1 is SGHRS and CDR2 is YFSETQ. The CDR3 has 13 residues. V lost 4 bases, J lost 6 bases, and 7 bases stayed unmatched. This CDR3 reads CASSLKTGTEQYF. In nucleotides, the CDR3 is TGCGCCAGCAGCCTCAAGACAGGGACCGAGCAGTACTTC.

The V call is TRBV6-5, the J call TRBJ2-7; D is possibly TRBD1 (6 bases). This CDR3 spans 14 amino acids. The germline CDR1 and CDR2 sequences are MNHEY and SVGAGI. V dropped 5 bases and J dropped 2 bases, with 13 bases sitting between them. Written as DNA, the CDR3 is TGTGCCAGCAGTCAGGACAGTGCGACCTACGAGCAGTACTTC. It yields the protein CASSQDSATYEQYF.

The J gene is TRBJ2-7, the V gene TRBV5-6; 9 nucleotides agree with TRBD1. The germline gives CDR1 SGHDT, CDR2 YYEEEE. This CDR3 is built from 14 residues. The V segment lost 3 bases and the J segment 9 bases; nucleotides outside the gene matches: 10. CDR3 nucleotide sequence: TGTGCCAGCAGCTATTCCGGGACAGGGTTATTGCAGTACTTC. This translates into CASSYSGTGLLQYF.

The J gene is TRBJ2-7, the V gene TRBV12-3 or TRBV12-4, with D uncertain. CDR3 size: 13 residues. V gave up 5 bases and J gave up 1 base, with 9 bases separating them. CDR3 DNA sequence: TGTGCCAGCAGTCCCGCCGGGTCCTACGAGCAGTACTTC. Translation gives CASSPAGSYEQYF.

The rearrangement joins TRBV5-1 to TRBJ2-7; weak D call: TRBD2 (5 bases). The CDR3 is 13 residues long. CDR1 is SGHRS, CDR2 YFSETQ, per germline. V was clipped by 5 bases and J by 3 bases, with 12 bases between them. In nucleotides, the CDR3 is TGCGCCAGCAGGATTACTAGACACTACGAGCAGTACTTC. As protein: CASRITRHYEQYF.

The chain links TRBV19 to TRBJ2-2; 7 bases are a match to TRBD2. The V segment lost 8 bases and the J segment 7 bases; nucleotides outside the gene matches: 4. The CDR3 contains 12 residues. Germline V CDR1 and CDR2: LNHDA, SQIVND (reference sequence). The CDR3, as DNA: TGTGCCAGTTGGGGGGGTGTCGGGGAGCTGTTTTTT. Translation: CASWGGVGELFF.

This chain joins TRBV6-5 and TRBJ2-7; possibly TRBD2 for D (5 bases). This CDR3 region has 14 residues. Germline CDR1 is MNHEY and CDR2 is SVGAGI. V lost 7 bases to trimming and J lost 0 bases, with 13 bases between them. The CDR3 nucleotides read TGTGCCAGCACCACCTCGGGGTACTCCTACGAGCAGTACTTC. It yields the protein CASTTSGYSYEQYF.

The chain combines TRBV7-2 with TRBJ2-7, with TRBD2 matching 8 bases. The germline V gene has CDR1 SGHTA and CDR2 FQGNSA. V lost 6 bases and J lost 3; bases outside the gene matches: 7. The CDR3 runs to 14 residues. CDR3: CASSISGGGYEQYF. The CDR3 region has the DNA TGTGCCAGCAGTATAAGCGGGGGCGGCTACGAGCAGTACTTC.

The CDR3 nucleotides are TGTGCCATCACCGGAACGGGACAGGGTTACAATGAGCAGTTCTTC. Its translation: CAITGTGQGYNEQFF. The rearrangement links TRBV10-3 to TRBJ2-1, with 9 positions matching TRBD1. The V gene's germline CDR1 is ENHRY and CDR2 SYGVKD. The CDR3 consists of 15 residues. V gave up 7 bases and J gave up 4 bases; unmatched junction bases: 8.

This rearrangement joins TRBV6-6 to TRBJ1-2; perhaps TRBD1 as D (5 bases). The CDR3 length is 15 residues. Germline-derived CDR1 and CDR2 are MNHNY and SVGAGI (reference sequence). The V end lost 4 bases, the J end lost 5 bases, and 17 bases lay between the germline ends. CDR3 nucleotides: TGTGCCAGCAGTTCCATGTCCAGGTCAGGGTATGGCTACACCTTC. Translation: CASSSMSRSGYGYTF.

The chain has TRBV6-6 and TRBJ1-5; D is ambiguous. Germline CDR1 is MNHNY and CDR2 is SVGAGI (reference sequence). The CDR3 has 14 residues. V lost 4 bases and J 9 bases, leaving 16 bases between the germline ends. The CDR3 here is CASSSTSLGGPQHF. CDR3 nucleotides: TGTGCCAGCAGTTCGACTTCATTAGGCGGGCCCCAGCATTTT.

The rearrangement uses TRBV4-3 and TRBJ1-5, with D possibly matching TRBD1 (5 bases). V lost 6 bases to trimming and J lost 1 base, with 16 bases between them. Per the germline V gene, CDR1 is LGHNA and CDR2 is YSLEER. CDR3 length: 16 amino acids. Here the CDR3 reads CASRQTYRDSNQPQHF. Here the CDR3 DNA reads TGCGCCAGCAGACAGACTTACCGGGACAGCAATCAGCCCCAGCATTTT.

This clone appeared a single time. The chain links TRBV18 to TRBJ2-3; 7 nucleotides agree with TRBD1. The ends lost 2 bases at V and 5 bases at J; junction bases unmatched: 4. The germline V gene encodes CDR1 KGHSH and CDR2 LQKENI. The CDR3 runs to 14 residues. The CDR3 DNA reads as TGTGCCAGCTCACCAGACAGGGCGGGAGATACGCAGTATTTT. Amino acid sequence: CASSPDRAGDTQYF.

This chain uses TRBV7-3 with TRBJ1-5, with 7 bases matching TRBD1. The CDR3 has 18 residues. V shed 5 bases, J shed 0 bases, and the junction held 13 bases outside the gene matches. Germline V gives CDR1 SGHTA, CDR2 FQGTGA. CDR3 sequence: CASSPPETGHNSNQPQHF. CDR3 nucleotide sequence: TGTGCCAGCAGCCCCCCCGAGACAGGGCATAATAGCAATCAGCCCCAGCATTTT.

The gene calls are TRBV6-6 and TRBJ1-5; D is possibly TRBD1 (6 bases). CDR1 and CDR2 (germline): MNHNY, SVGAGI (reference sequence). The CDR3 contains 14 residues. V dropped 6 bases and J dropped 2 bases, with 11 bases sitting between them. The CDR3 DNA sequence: TGTGCCAGCAGCCCGAGACAGGGCAATCAGCCCCAGCATTTT. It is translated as CASSPRQGNQPQHF.

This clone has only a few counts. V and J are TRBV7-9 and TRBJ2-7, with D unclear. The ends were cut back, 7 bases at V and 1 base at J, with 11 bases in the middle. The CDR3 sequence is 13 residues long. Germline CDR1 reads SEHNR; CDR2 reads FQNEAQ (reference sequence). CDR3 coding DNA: TGTGCCAGCATGGCAGAACCGTCCTACGAGCAGTACTTC. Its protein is CASMAEPSYEQYF.

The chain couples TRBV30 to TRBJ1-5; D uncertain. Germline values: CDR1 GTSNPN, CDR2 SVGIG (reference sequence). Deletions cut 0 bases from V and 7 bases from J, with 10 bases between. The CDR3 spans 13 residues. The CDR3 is CAWSVRDRQPQHF. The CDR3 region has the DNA TGTGCCTGGAGTGTAAGGGATCGCCAGCCCCAGCATTTT.

The CDR3 protein is CASRSSDANYGYTF. CDR3 DNA sequence: TGTGCCAGCAGATCGTCAGACGCGAACTATGGCTACACCTTC. V is TRBV5-8 and J is TRBJ1-2; D remains unclear. Germline CDR1 SGHTS, CDR2 YDEGEE. Trimming took 5 bases from V and 2 from J, leaving 13 bases between them. The CDR3 is made up of 14 amino acids. Full variable domain (rest looked up from reference TRBV5-8 and TRBJ1-2): EAGVTQSPTHLIKTRGQQATLRCSPISGHTSVYWYQQALGLGLQFLLWYDEGEERNRGNFPPRFSGRQFPNYSSELNVNALELEDSALYLCASRSSDANYGYTFGSGTRLTVV.

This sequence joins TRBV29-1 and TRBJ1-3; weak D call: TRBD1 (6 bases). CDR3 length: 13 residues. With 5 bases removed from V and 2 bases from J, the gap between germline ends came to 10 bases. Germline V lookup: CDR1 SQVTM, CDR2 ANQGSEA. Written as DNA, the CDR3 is TGCAGCGTTAGGGGGACGGCTGGAAACACCATATATTTT. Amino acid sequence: CSVRGTAGNTIYF. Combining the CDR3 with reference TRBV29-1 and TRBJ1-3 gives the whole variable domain SAVISQKPSRDICQRGTSLTIQCQVDSQVTMMFWYRQQPGQSLTLIATANQGSEATYESGFVIDKFPISRPNLTFSTLTVSNMSPEDSSIYLCSVRGTAGNTIYFGEGSWLTVV.